Sequencing of this T cell receptor (beta chain) was carried out in a study of PD-1 blockade in classical Hodgkin lymphoma. Profiled with immunoSEQ multiplex PCR; TCRdb holds only in-frame clones, not every one. The sample holds 24,000 or so clones, around 90% seen once. The time point was: newly diagnosed, previously untreated cHL patient sample. Using magnetic negative selection, the CD4+ T cells were separated out of thawed PBMCs. V lost 2 bases and J 1 base, leaving 6 bases between the germline ends. This CDR3 has 13 residues. Looked up from germline, CDR1 is SGDLS and CDR2 is YYNGEE. The sequence was obtained from a human donor with classical Hodgkin lymphoma. The gene calls are TRBV9 and TRBJ1-1; a weak D match, TRBD1 (5 bases). Source material: CD4+ T cells from blood. This CDR3 reads CASSVQGNTEAFF. CDR3 sequence (DNA): TGTGCCAGCAGCGTCCAGGGGAACACTGAAGCTTTCTTT.